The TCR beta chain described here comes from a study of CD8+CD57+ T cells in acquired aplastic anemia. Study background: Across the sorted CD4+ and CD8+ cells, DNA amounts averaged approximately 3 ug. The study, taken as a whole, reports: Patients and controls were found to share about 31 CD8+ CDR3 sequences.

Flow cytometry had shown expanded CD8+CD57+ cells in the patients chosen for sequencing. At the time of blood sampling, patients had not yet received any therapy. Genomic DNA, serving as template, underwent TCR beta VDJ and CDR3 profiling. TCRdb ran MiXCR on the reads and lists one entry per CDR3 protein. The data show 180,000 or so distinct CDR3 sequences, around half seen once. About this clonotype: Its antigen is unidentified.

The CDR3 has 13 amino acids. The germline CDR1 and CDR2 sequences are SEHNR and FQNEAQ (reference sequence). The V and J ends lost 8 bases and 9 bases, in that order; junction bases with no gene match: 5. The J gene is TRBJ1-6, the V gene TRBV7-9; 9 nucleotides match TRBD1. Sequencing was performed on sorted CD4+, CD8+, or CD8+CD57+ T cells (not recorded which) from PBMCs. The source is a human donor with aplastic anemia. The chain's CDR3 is CASRDRDSSPLHF. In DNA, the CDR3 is TGTGCCAGCCGGGACAGGGACAGTTCACCCCTCCACTTT. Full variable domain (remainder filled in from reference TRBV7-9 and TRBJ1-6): DTGVSQNPRHKITKRGQNVTFRCDPISEHNRLYWYRQTLGQGPEFLTYFQNEAQLEKSRLLSDRFSAERPKGSFSTLEIQRTEQGDSAMYLCASRDRDSSPLHFGNGTRLTVT.